These 30 T cell receptor beta chains came from one sample sequenced in a study of blood T cells in healthy people across ages. The authors ran a second PCR of about 6 to 12 cycles using a sample-barcoded 5' primer and a J-beta primer mix. TCRdb processed the 5' RACE reads anew with MiXCR; each CDR3 protein has one entry. Of hundreds of thousands of distinct CDR3 sequences listed, about 48% are singletons. Source material: blood. These receptors came from a man aged 25-40 years in good health.

The chain combines TRBV7-2 with TRBJ1-5, with D unclear. The CDR3 sequence is 16 residues long. Trimming removed 1 base from V and 0 bases from J, with 10 bases in between. The germline V gene has CDR1 SGHTA and CDR2 FQGNSA. The CDR3 DNA is TGTGCCAGCAGCTTAGGGTCACAATATAGCAATCAGCCCCAGCATTTT. This translates into CASSLGSQYSNQPQHF.

In DNA form, the CDR3 reads TGTGCCAGCAGCTTGCCCGGGCTTGGGTACACAGATACGCAGTATTTT. Amino acid sequence: CASSLPGLGYTDTQYF. The chain links TRBV5-6 to TRBJ2-3, with D unclear. Germline V CDR1 and CDR2: SGHDT, YYEEEE. CDR3 length: 16 amino acids. Trimming shortened V by 1 base and J by 2 bases, and 14 bases separated the two germline ends.

This clonotype has more than one count but fewer than ten. This chain uses TRBV12-3 or TRBV12-4 with TRBJ1-5, with 10 nucleotides matching TRBD1. The CDR3 loop spans 14 amino acids. The trim removed 6 bases at V and 4 bases at J, leaving 3 bases unmatched. As DNA, the CDR3 is TGTGCCAGCAGGTCGGGACAGGGGAATCAGCCCCAGCATTTT. This codes for CASRSGQGNQPQHF.

The chain carries TRBV4-2 and TRBJ2-1; the match to TRBD2 covers 11 bases. The germline gives CDR1 LGHNA, CDR2 YNFKEQ. The CDR3 sequence is 16 residues long. V dropped 0 bases and J dropped 10; count of bases not matched to a gene: 8. CDR3 coding DNA: TGTGCCAGCAGCCAAGATCACACTAGCGGGGGCAAGGAGCAGTTCTTC. Translation gives CASSQDHTSGGKEQFF.

This clonotype was detected a few times. V gene TRBV6-1 combines with J gene TRBJ1-4, with unresolved D. The CDR3 is 12 amino acids. Germline assignment: CDR1 MNHNS and CDR2 SASEGT. V lost 7 bases, J lost 0 bases, and 3 bases lay in between. CDR3 loop: CASTATNEKLFF. The CDR3, as DNA: TGTGCCAGCACCGCAACTAATGAAAAACTGTTTTTT.

The chain is built from TRBV6-1 and TRBJ2-7, with D possibly being TRBD2 (5 bases). Matching the DNA end better, TRBJ2-5 makes the J call doubtful. This CDR3 has 12 residues. Germline V gene lookup returns CDR1 MNHNS and CDR2 SASEGT. As DNA, the CDR3 is TGTGCCAGCACTTCCAGCGGCAAGACCCAGTACTTC. Encoded protein: CASTSSGKTQYF.

On this clonotype itself: A single base separates this from a much larger clone, so it may be a read error. The chain uses TRBV5-1 and TRBJ1-6; D uncertain. Germline assignment: CDR1 SGHRS and CDR2 YFSETQ. This CDR3 is 16 amino acids long. The CDR3 region is CASGLDTGTYNSPLHF. CDR3 nucleotides: TGCGCCAGCGGCTTGGATACGGGGACCTATAATTCACCCCTCCACTTT.

The chain employs TRBV5-1 and TRBJ2-5, with D unresolved. The V end was cut by 1 base, the J end by 5 bases, with 15 bases between. CDR1 and CDR2 (germline): SGHRS, YFSETQ. CDR3 size: 15 residues. The CDR3 nucleotides read TGCGCCAGCAGCTTGAAGCAGAGAAGTTCGGAGACCCAGTACTTC. Amino acids: CASSLKQRSSETQYF.

The CDR3 DNA is TGTGCCAGCAGCTTAGTTTCGGGAAGGGGGAACATTCAGTACTTC. Its translation: CASSLVSGRGNIQYF. This sequence joins TRBV7-9 and TRBJ2-4, with a tentative D call TRBD1 (6 bases). The germline V and J ends were trimmed by 1 base and 7 bases, with 14 bases remaining between them. CDR1 SEHNR and CDR2 FQNEAQ come from the germline V gene (reference sequence). The CDR3 consists of 15 residues.

This clonotype has just a few counts. The chain links TRBV25-1 to TRBJ1-2; 7 nucleotides align to TRBD1. Trimming cost V 1 base and J 4 bases; bases outside gene matches: 3. CDR1 and CDR2 (germline): MGHDK, SYGVNS. The CDR3 has 14 residues. CDR3 nucleotides: TGTGCCAGCAGTGAATCTTGGACAGGCTATGGCTACACCTTC. Residues: CASSESWTGYGYTF.

The chain has TRBV5-1 and TRBJ2-1, with D perhaps TRBD1 (6 bases). The DNA matches TRBJ2-7 better at its end, which makes the J call doubtful. CDR3 size: 12 residues. Germline CDR1 is SGHRS and CDR2 is YFSETQ. The CDR3 bases are TGCGCCACCAGGGGAGAGTACAATGAGCAGTACTTC. Its translation: CATRGEYNEQYF.

The chain carries TRBV3-1 and TRBJ2-1, with no clear D. CDR3 size: 16 residues. V was shortened by 1 base and J by 8 bases, with 18 bases between the two germline ends. Germline V gives CDR1 LGHDT, CDR2 YNNKEL (reference sequence). In DNA, the CDR3 is TGTGCCAGCAGCCAAGGGGTTATGCCGGGTTACGATGAGCAGTTCTTC. It translates to CASSQGVMPGYDEQFF.

This sequence joins TRBV11-2 and TRBJ2-1; 9 bases fit TRBD2. Losses at the gene ends were 5 bases for V and 4 bases for J; bases not matched to a gene: 12. The CDR3 extends over 17 amino acids. Germline values: CDR1 SGHAT, CDR2 FQNNGV. As DNA, the CDR3 is TGTGCCAGCAGCCCTCTAGGGAGACTAGCGGTATACAATGAGCAGTTCTTC. It yields the protein CASSPLGRLAVYNEQFF.

This clonotype was counted only a few times. The chain joins TRBV6-6 to TRBJ2-5; possibly TRBD2 for D (6 bases). CDR3 length equals 12 residues. The V gene's germline CDR1 is MNHNY and CDR2 SVGAGI (reference sequence). The V end lost 6 bases, the J end lost 5 bases, and 10 bases lay between the germline ends. This CDR3 reads CASRRDGETQYF. Written as DNA, the CDR3 is TGTGCCAGCAGGCGGGACGGTGAGACCCAGTACTTC.

Comment on this clonotype: One junction end disagrees with the germline gene, perhaps due to a read error. The chain links TRBV30 to TRBJ1-2; the D is unclear. CDR3 length equals 13 residues. CDR1 is GTSNPN, CDR2 SVGIG, per germline (reference sequence). CDR3 nucleotide sequence: TGTGCCCGGAGTATCCGTTCTAACTATGGCTACACCTTC. Translated: CARSIRSNYGYTF.

V and J are TRBV29-1 and TRBJ1-2; D call uncertain. V lost 6 bases and J 3 bases, leaving 11 bases between the germline ends. The CDR3 runs 12 residues. Germline V gene data show CDR1 as SQVTM and CDR2 as ANQGSEA. The DNA for the CDR3 is TGCAGCGTAACTGACGCCCACTATGGCTACACCTTC. This translates into CSVTDAHYGYTF.

The chain links TRBV6-6 to TRBJ1-5; no firm D call. The germline V gene has CDR1 MNHNY and CDR2 SVGAGI (reference sequence). With 5 bases removed from V and 3 bases from J, the gap between germline ends came to 14 bases. The CDR3 loop spans 15 amino acids. In DNA, the CDR3 is TGTGCCAGCAGTCTGGCCGGAGCGAACAATCAGCCCCAGCATTTT. This translates into CASSLAGANNQPQHF.

The rearrangement uses TRBV20-1 and TRBJ2-7; 7 bases agree with TRBD2. The ends lost 6 bases at V and 3 bases at J; junction bases unmatched: 11. The CDR3 extends over 14 amino acids. Germline assignment: CDR1 DFQATT and CDR2 SNEGSKA (reference sequence). CDR3: CSAPRSGIGYEQYF. CDR3 DNA sequence: TGCAGTGCCCCCCGCAGCGGGATTGGCTACGAGCAGTACTTC.

There are a few counts of this clonotype. J is TRBJ1-4 and V is TRBV12-5; the D is unclear. Germline lookup yields CDR1 LGHNT and CDR2 FRNRAP. The CDR3 sequence is 14 residues long. In DNA, the CDR3 is TGTGTTGGGTCCTTGGCGAAAACTAATGAAAAACTGTTTTTT. It codes for CVGSLAKTNEKLFF.

This clonotype was seen many times. The genes are TRBV12-3 or TRBV12-4 and TRBJ2-3, with 7 bases fitting TRBD1. There are 14 residues in the CDR3. V dropped 2 bases and J dropped 2; count of bases not matched to a gene: 1. The CDR3 DNA is TGTGCCAGCAGTTTAACAGGGGACACAGATACGCAGTATTTT. This translates into CASSLTGDTDTQYF.

The chain carries TRBV6-6 and TRBJ2-6, with a possible D match to TRBD2 (6 bases). Trimming pared 7 bases from V and 0 bases from J, leaving 10 bases between. CDR3 length: 15 amino acids. Per germline, CDR1 MNHNY and CDR2 SVGAGI (reference sequence). CDR3 in DNA: TGTGCCAGCACTGGGCGGGACTCTGGGGCCAACGTCCTGACTTTC. Protein: CASTGRDSGANVLTF.

This clonotype has just a few counts. The chain links TRBV4-1 to TRBJ2-7; the D is unclear. The CDR3 extends over 15 amino acids. V was shortened by 6 bases and J by 6 bases, with 21 bases between the two germline ends. CDR1 MGHRA and CDR2 YSYEKL come from the germline V gene. CDR3 nucleotide sequence: TGCGCCAGCAGTCACCTTTCGACTTATCCCGGCGAGCAGTACTTC. This gives the protein CASSHLSTYPGEQYF.

This chain joins TRBV29-1 and TRBJ2-5, with TRBD2 identical over 11 bases. The CDR3 runs 14 residues. CDR1 is SQVTM and CDR2 is ANQGSEA in the germline V gene. J was trimmed by 2 bases and V by 4 bases; bases with no gene match: 3. CDR3 nucleotide sequence: TGCAGCGTTGGAAGGACTAGCGGGCAAGAGACCCAGTACTTC. Amino acids: CSVGRTSGQETQYF.

This clonotype was detected a few times. A read error may explain this, as a much larger clone is one base away. The chain is built from TRBV6-5 and TRBJ1-1; 7 nucleotides line up with TRBD1. This CDR3 spans 13 amino acids. The junction had 2 bases not matched to a gene; V was cut back by 6 bases and J by 1 base. The germline V gene encodes CDR1 MNHEY and CDR2 SVGAGI. In DNA, the CDR3 is TGTGCCAGCAGCCACAGGGGGAACACTGAAGCTTTCTTT. Its protein is CASSHRGNTEAFF.

The rearrangement joins TRBV24-1 to TRBJ2-1; 7 nucleotides line up with TRBD1. Trimming removed 5 bases from V and 11 bases from J; junction bases left unmatched: 5. The CDR3 loop spans 12 amino acids. Germline lookup yields CDR1 KGHDR and CDR2 SFDVKD. CDR3 residues: CATSVGGPKQFF. DNA for the CDR3: TGTGCCACCAGTGTAGGGGGCCCTAAGCAGTTCTTC.

As to this clonotype: The junction departs from the called germline gene at one end, perhaps through a read error. J is TRBJ2-7 and V is TRBV7-7; TRBD1 agrees at 8 bases. CDR1 SSHAT and CDR2 FNYEAQ come from the germline V gene (reference sequence). CDR3 length equals 15 residues. In DNA, the CDR3 is TGTGCTAGCAGCTCCGGCCTGACAGGGGTTGGCGAGCAGTACTTC. Translated, it gives CASSSGLTGVGEQYF. Full variable domain (remainder filled in from reference TRBV7-7 and TRBJ2-7): GAGVSQSPRYKVTKRGQDVTLRCDPISSHATLYWYQQALGQGPEFLTYFNYEAQPDKSGLPSDRFSAERPEGSISTLTIQRTEQRDSAMYRCASSSGLTGVGEQYFGPGTRLTVT.

The chain is built from TRBV30 and TRBJ2-1; 7 positions agree with TRBD2. This CDR3 spans 14 amino acids. Germline V gene data show CDR1 as GTSNPN and CDR2 as SVGIG (reference sequence). J lost 6 bases, V lost 0 bases, and 5 bases had no gene match. CDR3: CAWSVRGLINEQFF. The CDR3 bases are TGTGCCTGGAGTGTGAGGGGACTAATCAATGAGCAGTTCTTC.

This clonotype was picked up one time. The CDR3 nucleotides read TGTGCCAGCAGCGTAGGAGCGGGGGGATTTGCAGATACGCAGTATTTT. Translating gives CASSVGAGGFADTQYF. The chain employs TRBV9 and TRBJ2-3, with TRBD2 identical over 9 bases. V lost 0 bases to trimming and J lost 4 bases; unmatched junction nucleotides: 6. The CDR3 extends over 16 amino acids. Per germline, CDR1 SGDLS and CDR2 YYNGEE.

Turning to this clonotype: One end of the junction is discordant with germline, which a read error may explain. This chain connects TRBV12-3 or TRBV12-4 to TRBJ2-1; 8 bases agree with TRBD1. The CDR3 totals 13 residues. Here the CDR3 reads CASSRDRGNELFF. CDR3 in DNA: TGTGCCAGCAGTCGCGACAGGGGCAATGAGCTGTTCTTC.

This clonotype was counted only a few times. This chain connects TRBV20-1 to TRBJ2-7, with D hard to call. The germline V and J ends were trimmed by 2 bases and 2 bases, with 10 bases remaining between them. The CDR3 has 13 amino acids. The germline gives CDR1 DFQATT, CDR2 SNEGSKA (reference sequence). The CDR3 coding sequence is TGCAGTGCTAGAAGGGTCCCGACCTACGAGCAGTACTTC. Amino acid sequence: CSARRVPTYEQYF.